These 13 T cell receptor beta chains came from one sample sequenced in a study of cytomegalovirus exposure and HLA in healthy donors. PCR employed 60 Vbeta and 13 Jbeta primers. TCRdb's copy holds only in-frame clones and misses some; the assay was immunoSEQ multiplex PCR. The data show approximately 200,000 clones, with roughly 80% seen just once and 0.22% held by the top ten. Sequencing was done on a sample of PBMCs. The receptors were gathered from a girl aged 2 to 10 in good health and CMV-seronegative.

The rearrangement links TRBV11-2 to TRBJ2-3; 7 bases agree with TRBD2. From germline, CDR1 is SGHAT and CDR2 FQNNGV. The junction had 12 bases not matched to a gene; V was cut back by 1 base and J by 14 bases. The CDR3 has 14 residues. The CDR3 DNA sequence: TGTGCCAGCAGCTTAGTAGCCGGACTAGTCACTGGGTATTTT. Its protein is CASSLVAGLVTGYF.

The J gene is TRBJ1-1, the V gene TRBV7-6; 7 bases fit TRBD1. The CDR3 has 15 amino acids. In germline, CDR1 is SGHVS, CDR2 FNYEAQ. Trimming at V came to 1 base and at J to 1 base, leaving 3 bases not matched to a gene. As DNA, the CDR3 is TGTGCCAGCAGCTTAGGCACAGGGGCGAACACTGAAGCTTTCTTT. It translates to CASSLGTGANTEAFF.

This rearrangement joins TRBV30 to TRBJ2-7; D is perhaps TRBD2 (6 bases). The CDR3 covers 14 residues. CDR1 and CDR2 (germline): GTSNPN, SVGIG (reference sequence). V shed 0 bases and J shed 2 bases, with 11 bases lying between them. The chain's CDR3 is CAWSVGGTAYEQYF. In DNA form, the CDR3 reads TGTGCCTGGAGTGTGGGCGGGACCGCCTACGAGCAGTACTTC.

The genes are TRBV7-9 and TRBJ1-4; TRBD1 aligns across 9 bases. Germline CDR1 reads SEHNR; CDR2 reads FQNEAQ (reference sequence). Trimming removed 6 bases from V and 7 bases from J; junction bases left unmatched: 6. The CDR3 runs 14 residues. In DNA, the CDR3 is TGTGCCAGCAGGCCGGGACAGGGAAGTGAAAAACTGTTTTTT. Translation gives CASRPGQGSEKLFF. Full variable domain (rest looked up from reference TRBV7-9 and TRBJ1-4): DTGVSQNPRHKITKRGQNVTFRCDPISEHNRLYWYRQTLGQGPEFLTYFQNEAQLEKSRLLSDRFSAERPKGSFSTLEIQRTEQGDSAMYLCASRPGQGSEKLFFGSGTQLSVL.

The chain couples TRBV7-9 to TRBJ2-1; 7 positions match TRBD2. In germline, CDR1 is SEHNR, CDR2 FQNEAQ (reference sequence). The CDR3 totals 14 residues. The ends lost 2 bases at V and 5 bases at J; junction bases unmatched: 3. In nucleotides, the CDR3 is TGTGCCAGCAGCTTAAGCGGGACTAACAATGAGCAGTTCTTC. It codes for CASSLSGTNNEQFF.

The chain combines TRBV10-3 with TRBJ1-5; 9 bases match TRBD1. The J segment lost 6 bases and the V segment lost 6 bases, leaving 21 bases of the junction unmatched. Germline CDR1 is ENHRY and CDR2 is SYGVKD. CDR3 length equals 19 residues. The CDR3, as DNA: TGTGCCATCAGCAGGAGACTACAGGGGGCTATCGATCGCAGTCAGCCCCAGCATTTT. Translating it yields CAISRRLQGAIDRSQPQHF.

The J gene is TRBJ2-3, the V gene TRBV27; D possibly corresponds to TRBD2 (5 bases). The CDR3 runs to 15 residues. In germline, CDR1 is MNHEY, CDR2 SMNVEV (reference sequence). Trimming pared 6 bases from V and 2 bases from J, leaving 15 bases between. Here the CDR3 reads CASSRSRGVTDTQYF. CDR3 DNA sequence: TGTGCCAGCAGCCGCTCCCGGGGTGTCACAGATACGCAGTATTTT.

The J gene is TRBJ2-1, the V gene TRBV14, with 8 positions matching TRBD2. The CDR3 spans 13 residues. Germline lookup yields CDR1 SGHDN and CDR2 FVKESK. Unmatched junction bases numbered 5, after V lost 4 bases and J lost 9 bases. DNA of the CDR3: TGTGCCAGCAGCCCAGGGACTAGTGGTGAGCAGTTCTTC. This sequence encodes CASSPGTSGEQFF.

The genes are TRBV15 and TRBJ2-7, with D hard to call. This CDR3 contains 14 residues. The ends were cut back, 1 base at V and 4 bases at J, with 11 bases in the middle. CDR1 and CDR2 (germline): LNHNV, YYDKDF (reference sequence). Here the CDR3 reads CATSRGAALYEQYF. The CDR3 nucleotides are TGTGCCACCAGCAGAGGAGCTGCGCTATACGAGCAGTACTTC.

This chain joins TRBV19 and TRBJ1-4; 7 bases are shared with TRBD1. There are 14 residues in the CDR3. Germline V gene sequence: CDR1 LNHDA, CDR2 SQIVND (reference sequence). V lost 6 bases, J lost 5 bases, and 6 bases stayed unmatched. The CDR3 sequence is CASRRGQRNEKLFF. Here the CDR3 DNA reads TGTGCCAGTAGACGGGGACAGAGGAATGAAAAACTGTTTTTT.

This clone was picked up one time. The chain has TRBV27 and TRBJ2-1; D might be TRBD1 (6 bases). Trimming stripped 3 bases from V and 10 bases from J, with 13 bases between. Germline lookup yields CDR1 MNHEY and CDR2 SMNVEV (reference sequence). CDR3 size: 13 residues. CDR3 sequence: CASSFPGAGEQFF. The CDR3 coding sequence is TGTGCCAGCAGTTTCCCAGGGGCTGGAGAGCAGTTCTTC.

The chain joins TRBV7-2 to TRBJ1-1, with D possibly matching TRBD1 (6 bases). Germline CDR1 SGHTA, CDR2 FQGNSA. The V end was cut by 5 bases, the J end by 8 bases, with 12 bases between. The CDR3 sequence is 12 residues long. The chain's CDR3 is CASSGAGAEAFF. CDR3 sequence (DNA): TGTGCCAGCAGCGGTGCGGGGGCGGAAGCTTTCTTT. Supplemented by reference TRBV7-2 and TRBJ1-1, the full variable domain reads GAGVSQSPSNKVTEKGKDVELRCDPISGHTALYWYRQSLGQGLEFLIYFQGNSAPDKSGLPSDRFSAERTGGSVSTLTIQRTQQEDSAVYLCASSGAGAEAFFGQGTRLTVV.

The CDR3, as DNA: TGTGCCGGGATTCGACAGGGACGGGGGTACAATGAGCAGTTCTTC. Protein product: CAGIRQGRGYNEQFF. The V gene is TRBV30, the J gene TRBJ2-1, with D possibly being TRBD1 (7 bases). Germline lookup yields CDR1 GTSNPN and CDR2 SVGIG (reference sequence). Between the trimmed V and J ends, which lost 8 bases and 4 bases, there was a span of 21 bases. The length of the CDR3 is 15 residues.